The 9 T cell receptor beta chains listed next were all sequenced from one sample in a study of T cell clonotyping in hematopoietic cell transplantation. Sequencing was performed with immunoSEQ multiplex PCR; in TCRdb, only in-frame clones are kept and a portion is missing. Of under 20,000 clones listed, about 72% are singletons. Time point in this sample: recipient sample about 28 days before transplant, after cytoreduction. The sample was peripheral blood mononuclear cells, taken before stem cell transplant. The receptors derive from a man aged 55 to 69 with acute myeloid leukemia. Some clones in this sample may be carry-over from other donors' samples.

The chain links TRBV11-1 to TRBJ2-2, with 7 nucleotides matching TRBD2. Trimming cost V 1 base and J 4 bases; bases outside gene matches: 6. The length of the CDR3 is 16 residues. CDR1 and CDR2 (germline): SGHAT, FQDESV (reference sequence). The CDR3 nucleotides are TGTGCCAGCAGCTTAGAAAGCGGGACCTTCACCGGGGAGCTGTTTTTT. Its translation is CASSLESGTFTGELFF.

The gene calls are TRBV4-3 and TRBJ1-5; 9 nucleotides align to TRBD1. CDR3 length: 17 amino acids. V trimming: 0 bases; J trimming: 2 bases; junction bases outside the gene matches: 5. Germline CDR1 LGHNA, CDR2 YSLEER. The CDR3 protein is CASSQDVWTGGNQPQHF. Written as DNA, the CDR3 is TGCGCCAGCAGCCAAGATGTCTGGACAGGGGGCAATCAGCCCCAGCATTTT.

The CDR3 nucleotides read TGCGCCAGCAGCCAAGAATTTAACAGCCTTCATGGCTACACCTTC. Translation gives CASSQEFNSLHGYTF. The chain combines TRBV4-1 with TRBJ1-2, with no clear D. This CDR3 spans 15 amino acids. Germline CDR1 is MGHRA and CDR2 is YSYEKL. The germline V and J ends were trimmed by 0 bases and 6 bases, with 14 bases remaining between them.

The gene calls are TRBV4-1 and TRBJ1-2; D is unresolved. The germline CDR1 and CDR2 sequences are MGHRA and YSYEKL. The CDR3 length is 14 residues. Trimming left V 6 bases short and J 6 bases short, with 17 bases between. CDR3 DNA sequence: TGCGCCAGCAGTCCTATCTACCTTGGGGATGGCTACACCTTC. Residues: CASSPIYLGDGYTF.

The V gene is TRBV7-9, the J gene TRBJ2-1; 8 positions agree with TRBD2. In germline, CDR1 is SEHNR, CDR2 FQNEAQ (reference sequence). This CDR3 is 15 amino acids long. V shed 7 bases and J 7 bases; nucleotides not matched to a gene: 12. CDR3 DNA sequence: TGTGCCAGCATCCTCCACGGGGGGGCAGGTAATGAGCAGTTCTTC. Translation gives CASILHGGAGNEQFF. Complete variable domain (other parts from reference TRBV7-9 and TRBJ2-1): DTGVSQNPRHKITKRGQNVTFRCDPISEHNRLYWYRQTLGQGPEFLTYFQNEAQLEKSRLLSDRFSAERPKGSFSTLEIQRTEQGDSAMYLCASILHGGAGNEQFFGPGTRLTVL.

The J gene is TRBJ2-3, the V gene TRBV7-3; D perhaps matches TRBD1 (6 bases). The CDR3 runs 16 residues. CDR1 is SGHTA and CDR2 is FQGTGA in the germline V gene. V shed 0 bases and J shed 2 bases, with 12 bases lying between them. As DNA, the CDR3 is TGTGCCAGCAGCTTAACTCTGGACAGTTTCACAGATACGCAGTATTTT. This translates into CASSLTLDSFTDTQYF.

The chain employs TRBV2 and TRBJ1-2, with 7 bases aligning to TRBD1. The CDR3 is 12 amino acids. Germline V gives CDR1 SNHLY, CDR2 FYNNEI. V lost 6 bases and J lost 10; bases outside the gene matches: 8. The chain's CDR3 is CASRGTVGDYTF. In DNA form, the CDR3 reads TGTGCCAGCAGGGGGACAGTGGGGGACTACACCTTC.

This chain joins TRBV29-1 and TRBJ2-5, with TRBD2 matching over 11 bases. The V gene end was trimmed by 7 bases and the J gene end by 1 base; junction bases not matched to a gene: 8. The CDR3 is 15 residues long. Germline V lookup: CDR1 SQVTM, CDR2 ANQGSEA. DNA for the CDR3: TGCAGCGCCGATCGGACTAGCGGGTCCCAAGAGACCCAGTACTTC. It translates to CSADRTSGSQETQYF.

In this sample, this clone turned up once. Written as DNA, the CDR3 is TGTGCCAGCAGCCCGCCGGACCGGGGAGAGACCCAGTACTTC. The encoded protein is CASSPPDRGETQYF. V gene TRBV9 combines with J gene TRBJ2-5; tentatively, D is TRBD2 (5 bases). This CDR3 is 14 amino acids long. CDR1 and CDR2 from the germline V gene are SGDLS and YYNGEE. V was pared by 4 bases and J by 4 bases, with 14 bases between.